Listed below are T cell receptor beta chains from one sample, sequenced in a study of Graves' ophthalmopathy and Graves' hyperthyroidism. TCRdb re-analysed the multiplex PCR reads in MiXCR, keeping a single row per CDR3 protein. The sample comprises about 390,000 distinct CDR3 sequences, roughly 17% of which are singletons, and 2.4% rests with the top ten. Sequenced sample: peripheral blood. The receptors were sampled from an adult woman with stable Graves' hyperthyroidism. Each CDR3 is given with its conserved first and last residue. D genes are given only for firm matches. Size is omitted from some rows. Given values are once, few, many or a class for expanded clones.

>TRBJ1-1|NA|TRBV12-3/TRBV12-4|17|many
TGTGCCAGCAGTTTAGCGCCCCCCCGGGGGATAGGCACTGAAGCTTTCTTT
CASSLAPPRGIGTEAFF
>TRBJ2-7|NA|TRBV12-3/TRBV12-4|12|many
TGTGCCAGCAGTTTAAGCTTCAGCGAGCAGTACTTC
CASSLSFSEQYF
>TRBJ2-7|TRBD1|TRBV9|14|many
TGTGCCAGCAGCGCGGCCGGGACAGACTACGAGCAGTACTTC
CASSAAGTDYEQYF
>TRBJ2-7|TRBD2|TRBV5-1|15|many
TGCGCCAGCAGCGAACTAGCGGGAACGACCTACGAGCAGTACTTC
CASSELAGTTYEQYF
>TRBJ1-1|TRBD1|TRBV7-6|13|many
TGTGCCAGCAAACCGACAGGGGAGTCTGAAGCTTTCTTT
CASKPTGESEAFF
>TRBJ2-7|NA|TRBV7-2|15|few
TGTGCCAGCAGCTTACGGGGGACAGTCTCCTACGAGCAGTACTTC
CASSLRGTVSYEQYF
>TRBJ2-7|TRBD2|TRBV11-1|17|many
TGTGCCAGCAGCCCCAAAGGCGAGACTAGCGGGAGATGCGAGCAGTACTTC
CASSPKGETSGRCEQYF
>TRBJ2-7|NA|TRBV2|16|many
TGTGCCAGCAGGGCACCTGGTTACCCACTGTCTGACGAGCAGTACTTC
CASRAPGYPLSDEQYF
>TRBJ2-2|TRBD2|TRBV4-2|16|many
TGTGCCAGCAGCCAAGCGGCTAGCGGGATGACCGGGGAGCTGTTTTTT
CASSQAASGMTGELFF
>TRBJ2-6|NA|TRBV2|11|NA
TGTGCCAAGGGGGGCGACAACGTTCTGACTTTC
CAKGGDNVLTF
>TRBJ2-3|NA|TRBV24-1|14|many
TGTGCCACCAGTGACAGAGGGGGTGCAGATACGCAGTATTTT
CATSDRGGADTQYF
>TRBJ2-5|NA|TRBV2|14|many
TGTGCCAGCAGAGGGACCTACTTAAAGGAGGCCCAGTACTTC
CASRGTYLKEAQYF
>TRBJ2-2|NA|TRBV4-1|19|few
TGCGCCAGCAGCCAAGATCAGGGGCTAGCGTCTATTAAAACCGGGGAGCTGTTTTTT
CASSQDQGLASIKTGELFF
>TRBJ1-2|NA|TRBV24-1|12|NA
TGTGCCACCAGTGATTCCGGCTATGGCTACACCTTC
CATSDSGYGYTF
>TRBJ1-1|NA|TRBV10-3|12|many
TGTGCCATTGGGGCCGCGAACACTGAAGCTTTCTTT
CAIGAANTEAFF
>TRBJ1-1|NA|TRBV28|15|many
TGTGCCAGCAGCCCTTCCCGAGCCAGGAACACTGAAGCTTTCTTT
CASSPSRARNTEAFF
>TRBJ2-7|NA|TRBV6-2/TRBV6-3|16|many
TGTGCCAGCAGTTACTCTAGGACGGTGAGTTCCTACGAGCAGTACTTC
CASSYSRTVSSYEQYF
>TRBJ2-2|NA|TRBV19|13|many
TGTGCCACCAGGACAGGGAGGGGCGGGGAGCTGTTTTTT
CATRTGRGGELFF
>TRBJ2-5|NA|TRBV7-2|12|NA
TGTGCCAGCAGCTTACTGGCGGAGACCCAGTACTTC
CASSLLAETQYF
>TRBJ2-7|TRBD2|TRBV4-1|17|many
TGCGCCAGCAGCATGGGACTAGCGACCCTTCCTTCCTACGAGCAGTACTTC
CASSMGLATLPSYEQYF
>TRBJ2-7|NA|TRBV20-1|16|NA
TGCAGTGCTAGATCTAGATTCTTCCCTGGGACCGCCGAGCAGTACTTC
CSARSRFFPGTAEQYF
>TRBJ2-7|TRBD1|TRBV5-1|14|NA
TGCGCCAGCAGCACACGGGACAGAACCTACGAGCAGTACTTC
CASSTRDRTYEQYF
>TRBJ1-2|TRBD1|TRBV7-2|15|many
TGTGCCAGCAGCTTAGTGACAGGGGGCGGTCATGGCTACACCTTC
CASSLVTGGGHGYTF
>TRBJ2-7|NA|TRBV19|13|many
TGTGCCAGTAGTAATCTACTTAACTACGAGCAGTACTTC
CASSNLLNYEQYF
>TRBJ1-1|NA|TRBV4-3|15|many
TGCGCCAGCAGCCAAGATGGCTCTGGCGGGGCGGAAGCTTTCTTT
CASSQDGSGGAEAFF
>TRBJ1-2|TRBD1|TRBV6-6|16|many
TGTGCCAGCAGTCGATCGGGACAGGGCCCCCTCTATGGCTACACCTTC
CASSRSGQGPLYGYTF
>TRBJ1-5|NA|TRBV12-3/TRBV12-4|14|many
TGTGCCAGCAGTTTATTTGGAGATGATCAGCCCCAGCATTTT
CASSLFGDDQPQHF
>TRBJ2-7|NA|TRBV29-1|11|many
TGCAGCGTTCTCTCGGGGTACGAGCAGTACTTC
CSVLSGYEQYF
>TRBJ2-2|TRBD2|TRBV11-2|18|many
TGTGCCAGCAGCTGGTCAAGTAGCGGGAGGGCCCCAACCGGGGAGCTGTTTTTT
CASSWSSSGRAPTGELFF
>TRBJ2-2|TRBD2|TRBV12-5|17|many
TGTGCTAGTGGTTTGGCCCTTACAGCGGGAGATACCGGGGAGCTGTTTTTT
CASGLALTAGDTGELFF
>TRBJ2-7|NA|TRBV28|13|many
TGTGCCAGCAGTTTAAACGTGGGCTACGAGCAGTACTTC
CASSLNVGYEQYF
>TRBJ2-5|NA|TRBV28|15|many
TGTGCCAGCAGTTCAGCCGGGAAGGACCGGGAGACCCAGTACTTC
CASSSAGKDRETQYF
>TRBJ2-2|TRBD1|TRBV6-5|15|NA
TGTGCCAGCAGTTACTCCACAGGGGAAGCCGGGGAGCTGTTTTTT
CASSYSTGEAGELFF
>TRBJ1-2|NA|TRBV12-3/TRBV12-4|17|many
TGTGCCAGCAGTCACCCGCTACCCAGTGAAGGTGACTATGGCTACACCTTC
CASSHPLPSEGDYGYTF
>TRBJ2-7|NA|TRBV28|15|many
TGTGCCAGCAGTTTGGGGCTTGTCCACTCCTACGAGCAGTACTTC
CASSLGLVHSYEQYF
>TRBJ2-7|TRBD1|TRBV2|15|many
TGTGCCAGCAGTGAAACGGGACAGGGGGCGAAGGAGCAGTACTTC
CASSETGQGAKEQYF
>TRBJ1-1|TRBD1|TRBV5-6|16|many
TGTGCCAGCAGCCTTCCGAGGGGGCCAGTCCAGGATGAAGCTTTCTTT
CASSLPRGPVQDEAFF
>TRBJ1-2|NA|TRBV28|14|many
TGTGCCAGCAGTCGATGGGGGCGCGACTATGGCTACACCTTC
CASSRWGRDYGYTF
>TRBJ2-7|TRBD1|TRBV2|14|NA
TGTGCCAGCAGTGACCAGGGACAGTCCTACGAGCAGTACTTC
CASSDQGQSYEQYF
>TRBJ2-7|TRBD2|TRBV6-5|17|many
TGTGCCAGCAGTTACCCCCCTAGCGGGCACCTACCCTACGAGCAGTACTTC
CASSYPPSGHLPYEQYF
>TRBJ1-2|NA|TRBV18|13|few
TGTGCCAGCTCACCAGAGACCGACTATGGCTACACCTTC
CASSPETDYGYTF
>TRBJ1-1|TRBD1|TRBV3-1|18|few
TGTGCCAGCAGCCGCGGACAGGGGTCGCTGAGGAAGCAGGCTGAAGCTTTCTTT
CASSRGQGSLRKQAEAFF
>TRBJ2-5|NA|TRBV20-1|13|NA
TGCAGTGCTGATTATCTAGACCGGGAGACCCAGTACTTC
CSADYLDRETQYF
>TRBJ1-6|TRBD1|TRBV6-5|16|few
TGTGCCAGCAGTTACTTGACAGGGAATTATAATTCACCCCTCCACTTT
CASSYLTGNYNSPLHF
>TRBJ1-1|TRBD1|TRBV28|17|few
TGTGCCAGCAGTTTAGCTGCCGGACAGGGGGTTGAAACTGAAGCTTTCTTT
CASSLAAGQGVETEAFF
>TRBJ2-2|TRBD2|TRBV12-3/TRBV12-4|19|many
TGTGCCAGCAGTTTTCCTGCCGGACTAGCGGGGCTGAACACCGGGGAGCTGTTTTTT
CASSFPAGLAGLNTGELFF